This entry describes one TCR beta chain. Produced via immunoSEQ multiplex PCR; TCRdb's table is partial and in-frame only. Of about 120,000 clones listed, around 87% are singletons. These data belong to a study of blood T cell repertoires in COVID-19. Trimming took 1 base from V and 6 from J, leaving 6 bases between them. CDR1 SGHVS and CDR2 FQNEAQ come from the germline V gene. This CDR3 contains 12 residues. The source material was peripheral blood. The receptor was derived from a man in his sixties or seventies with active or convalescent COVID-19. V usage is TRBV7-8 and J usage is TRBJ1-1, with unresolved D. CDR3 sequence: CASSLGYAEAFF. CDR3 bases: TGTGCCAGCAGCTTAGGCTACGCTGAAGCTTTCTTT.